This is a list of T cell receptor beta chains from one sample in a study of T cell responses to AZD1222 COVID-19 vaccine. Assay used: immunoSEQ multiplex PCR; TCRdb lists only in-frame clones, some missing. The sample includes about 150,000 clones, about 89% seen only once; the top ten take roughly 10%. Material: peripheral blood, obtained 28 days after the second AZD1222 dose. These receptors came from an adult who received the AZD1222 COVID-19 vaccine. Both conserved end residues are part of each CDR3. The D gene is left open where the match is weak. Clone size is given for some rows only: seen once, a few or many times, or a class if the clone is expanded.

J gene | D gene | clone size | V gene | CDR3 DNA | CDR3 protein
TRBJ1-4 | - | - | TRBV7-2 | TGTGCCAGCAGCCCCCTAGGGGGGGGCGAAAAACTGTTTTTT | CASSPLGGGEKLFF
TRBJ1-5 | - | - | TRBV28 | TGTGCCAGCAGGCTAGTAGATTATCAGCCCCAGCATTTT | CASRLVDYQPQHF
TRBJ2-1 | TRBD2 | - | TRBV11-2 | TGTGCCAGCAGCTTACGTCTAGCGGGGATCTACAATGAGCAGTTCTTC | CASSLRLAGIYNEQFF
TRBJ1-2 | TRBD1 | - | TRBV7-9 | TGTGCCAGCAGCCATAGACAAAGGCGGGACAGCTATGGCTACACCTTC | CASSHRQRRDSYGYTF
TRBJ2-2 | TRBD2 | - | TRBV29-1 | TGCAGCGTGCCCAGACTAGCGGGAGGATCGAACACCGGGGAGCTGTTTTTT | CSVPRLAGGSNTGELFF
TRBJ2-3 | - | - | TRBV7-2 | TGTGCCAGCAGCTTAGGGCAGGGGTACACAGATACGCAGTATTTT | CASSLGQGYTDTQYF
TRBJ2-7 | TRBD2 | - | TRBV15 | TGTGCCACCAGCGCGGGACTAGCGGACTCCTACGAGCAGTACTTC | CATSAGLADSYEQYF
TRBJ2-5 | TRBD1 | - | TRBV7-2 | TGTGCCAGCAGCTTAGTACAGGGGAGTGTGGAGACCCAGTACTTC | CASSLVQGSVETQYF
TRBJ2-1 | TRBD2 | - | TRBV7-2 | TGTGCCAGCAGCTTAATCGGGAGGGCCGGAGCAAATGAGCAGTTCTTC | CASSLIGRAGANEQFF
TRBJ1-1 | TRBD1 | - | TRBV6-4 | TGTGCCAGCAGTCTGGACAGGGGGACTGAAGCTTTCTTT | CASSLDRGTEAFF
TRBJ1-4 | TRBD1 | - | TRBV28 | TGTGCCAGCAGTTTTGGCCAAAATCAGGGGGAGCGAGAAAAACTGTTTTTT | CASSFGQNQGEREKLFF
TRBJ1-2 | - | - | TRBV7-3 | TGTGCCAGCAGTTCGGACGCGGGCTATGGCTACACCTTC | CASSSDAGYGYTF
TRBJ1-1 | TRBD1 | - | TRBV20-1 | TGCAGTGCCCGGGACAGGGTTGAAGCTTTCTTT | CSARDRVEAFF
TRBJ1-2 | TRBD1 | - | TRBV7-2 | TGTGCCAGCAGCCCCCTGGGGGACAGCCTGACGGGCTACACCTTC | CASSPLGDSLTGYTF
TRBJ2-7 | - | few | TRBV11-2 | TGTGCCAGCAGCTACACCTACGAGCAGTACTTC | CASSYTYEQYF
TRBJ1-2 | TRBD1 | - | TRBV3-1/TRBV3-2 | TGTGCCAGCAGGCCTTCGGGACAGGGTTGGTCCTACACCTTC | CASRPSGQGWSYTF
TRBJ2-2 | - | - | TRBV5-6 | TGTGCCAGCAGCTTGGGAGGGGCGCGACACGGGGAGCTGTTTTTT | CASSLGGARHGELFF
TRBJ2-7 | - | - | TRBV2 | TGTGCCAGCAGTCCTCTCGCCCACGAGCAGTACTTC | CASSPLAHEQYF
TRBJ2-6 | TRBD1 | - | TRBV7-2 | TGTGCCAGCAGCTTGAGACAGGGGGCGAGTGGGGCCAACGTCCTGACTTTC | CASSLRQGASGANVLTF
TRBJ2-1 | TRBD1 | - | TRBV6-5 | TGTGCCAGCAGTTCGTCGACAGGGAGCTCCTACAATGAGCAGTTCTTC | CASSSSTGSSYNEQFF